The 10 T cell receptor beta chains reported below all come from one sample, sequenced in a study of glioma-infiltrating T cells after dendritic cell vaccination. Time point reported: after dendritic cell vaccination, including at tumor progression/relapse. Profiled with immunoSEQ multiplex PCR; TCRdb holds only in-frame clones, not every one. The data show some 78,000 clones, 85% seen once. The sequencing used blood, collected after dendritic cell vaccination. Every receptor here comes from a human donor with glioblastoma.

The rearrangement links TRBV11-2 to TRBJ2-7; 7 bases are a match to TRBD1. V shed 0 bases, J shed 2 bases, and the junction held 4 bases outside the gene matches. Germline CDR1 SGHAT, CDR2 FQNNGV. This CDR3 is built from 15 residues. The CDR3 sequence is CASSLDRTGPYEQYF. DNA for the CDR3: TGTGCCAGCAGCTTAGATCGGACAGGACCCTACGAGCAGTACTTC.

V usage is TRBV9 and J usage is TRBJ2-6; D may be TRBD1 (7 bases). This CDR3 is built from 18 residues. V dropped 0 bases and J dropped 0 bases, with 13 bases sitting between them. Germline V gene data show CDR1 as SGDLS and CDR2 as YYNGEE. CDR3 nucleotide sequence: TGTGCCAGCAGCGTAGTGGCAGGGGGGTACTCTGGGGCCAACGTCCTGACTTTC. Amino acid sequence: CASSVVAGGYSGANVLTF.

The chain couples TRBV5-4 to TRBJ1-3, with a weak D call TRBD1 (5 bases). CDR3 length equals 14 residues. Trimming cost V 6 bases and J 0 bases, with 10 bases left between them. Germline V gene lookup returns CDR1 SGHNT and CDR2 YYREEE (reference sequence). The chain's CDR3 is CASTNQGSGNTIYF. The CDR3 coding sequence is TGTGCCAGCACCAACCAGGGCTCTGGAAACACCATATATTTT. Combining the CDR3 with reference TRBV5-4 and TRBJ1-3 gives the whole variable domain ETGVTQSPTHLIKTRGQQVTLRCSSQSGHNTVSWYQQALGQGPQFIFQYYREEENGRGNFPPRFSGLQFPNYSSELNVNALELDDSALYLCASTNQGSGNTIYFGEGSWLTVV.

The chain couples TRBV19 to TRBJ2-5; possible D gene TRBD2, 6 bases. CDR1 is LNHDA, CDR2 SQIVND, per germline (reference sequence). The length of the CDR3 is 14 residues. V shed 7 bases and J shed 3 bases, with 15 bases lying between them. CDR3 sequence reads: CASKGRDGEETQYF. The CDR3 coding sequence is TGTGCCAGTAAGGGGCGGGACGGTGAAGAGACCCAGTACTTC.

The rearrangement uses TRBV15 and TRBJ2-7; 7 bases agree with TRBD2. CDR3 length: 16 residues. Per the germline V gene, CDR1 is LNHNV and CDR2 is YYDKDF (reference sequence). V lost 3 bases to trimming and J lost 0 bases; unmatched junction nucleotides: 8. The DNA of the CDR3 is TGTGCCACCAGCAGTTGGGAGGGAGGACGCTCCTACGAGCAGTACTTC. It encodes CATSSWEGGRSYEQYF.

The chain links TRBV5-1 to TRBJ2-7; 13 bases match TRBD2. Germline CDR1 reads SGHRS; CDR2 reads YFSETQ. The CDR3 loop spans 16 amino acids. Trimming at V came to 4 bases and at J to 3 bases, leaving 7 bases not matched to a gene. The CDR3 region has the DNA TGCGCCAGCAGCCTTGCCGGACTAGCGGGAGACTACGAGCAGTACTTC. Translating gives CASSLAGLAGDYEQYF.

CDR3 nucleotide sequence: TGTGCCAGCAGCTCCGCCGACAGGGGAAATCAGCCCCAGCATTTT. Encoded protein: CASSSADRGNQPQHF. The J gene is TRBJ1-5, the V gene TRBV7-9; the match to TRBD1 covers 8 bases. The CDR3 consists of 15 residues. The germline V gene has CDR1 SEHNR and CDR2 FQNEAQ (reference sequence). V was pared by 4 bases and J by 4 bases, with 6 bases of the junction left unmatched.

V and J are TRBV7-2 and TRBJ1-5; D uncertain. The CDR3 extends over 14 amino acids. CDR1 and CDR2 (germline): SGHTA, FQGNSA. Trimming took 5 bases from V and 4 from J, leaving 12 bases between them. The CDR3 spells CASSVHSLNQPQHF. The DNA for the CDR3 is TGTGCCAGCAGCGTCCACAGCCTTAATCAGCCCCAGCATTTT.

The CDR3 protein is CASSLGGTSGTIDEQYF. DNA for the CDR3: TGCGCCAGCAGCTTGGGAGGGACTAGCGGGACGATAGACGAGCAGTACTTC. The V and J genes are TRBV5-1 and TRBJ2-7, with TRBD2 matching over 13 bases. Germline CDR1 is SGHRS and CDR2 is YFSETQ. The CDR3 has 17 amino acids. J gave up 5 bases and V 0 bases, and 8 bases lay outside the gene matches.

This clone has just a few counts. The V gene is TRBV4-1, the J gene TRBJ1-1; D remains ambiguous. This CDR3 contains 17 residues. The germline V gene encodes CDR1 MGHRA and CDR2 YSYEKL. V lost 0 bases and J lost 1, with 15 bases in between. The CDR3 sequence: CASSQEPGSLPNTEAFF. CDR3 bases: TGCGCCAGCAGCCAAGAACCGGGTTCCCTCCCGAACACTGAAGCTTTCTTT.